Here is one T cell receptor beta chain with its context. The antigen remains undetermined. The identical CDR3 is also encoded by other nucleotide sequences in the sample. Sequencing used immunoSEQ multiplex PCR; TCRdb keeps in-frame clones, though not all of them. The sample records more than 2,000,000 clones, 80% to 95% being singletons. This specimen belongs to a study of shared clonotypes between healthy human individuals. Whole-study findings and limits: Memory subsets had estimated richness that was generally smaller than that of naive subsets.

Germline loops: CDR1 MDHEN, CDR2 SYDVKM. The CDR3 contains 12 residues. Trimming took 2 bases from V and 8 from J, leaving 9 bases between them. This sequence was found in a man aged 18 to 35 in good health. Some clones in this sample may be carry-over from other donors' samples. Input material: naive CD4+ T cells from PBMCs. Specified subset: CD45RA+ positively selected. V gene TRBV28 combines with J gene TRBJ1-1, with unresolved D. The CDR3 DNA sequence: TGTGCCAGCAGTTTAAGTGGGAGGGAAGCTTTCTTT. Protein product: CASSLSGREAFF. The full variable domain, rest sourced from reference TRBV28 and TRBJ1-1, is DVKVTQSSRYLVKRTGEKVFLECVQDMDHENMFWYRQDPGLGLRLIYFSYDVKMKEKGDIPEGYSVSREKKERFSLILESASTNQTSMYLCASSLSGREAFFGQGTRLTVV.